This entry lists 25 T cell receptor beta chains sequenced from one sample in a study of cytomegalovirus exposure and HLA in healthy donors. Some clones are missing from TCRdb's copy, which holds only in-frame ones; the method was immunoSEQ multiplex PCR. In the table there are some 100,000 clones, approximately 89% of which are singletons. The sample taken for sequencing was PBMCs. These receptor sequences come from a young man in good health and CMV-seronegative.

The V call is TRBV6-5, the J call TRBJ1-6; a possible D gene is TRBD1 (5 bases). CDR3 length equals 15 residues. Germline-derived CDR1 and CDR2 are MNHEY and SVGAGI. V was cut by 6 bases and J by 3 bases, with 12 bases left in between. CDR3 in DNA: TGTGCCAGCAGAATCAGGGAGGTCTATAATTCACCCCTCCACTTT. It encodes CASRIREVYNSPLHF.

CDR3 sequence reads: CASSARQNTNEKLFF. The CDR3 bases are TGTGCCAGCAGCGCCCGACAGAATACTAATGAAAAACTGTTTTTT. This rearrangement joins TRBV9 to TRBJ1-4, with a tentative D call TRBD1 (5 bases). V was clipped by 3 bases and J by 2 bases, with 11 bases between them. Looked up from germline, CDR1 is SGDLS and CDR2 is YYNGEE. The CDR3 spans 15 residues.

The chain links TRBV10-3 to TRBJ1-2; unclear D gene. V was trimmed by 4 bases and J by 0 bases, leaving 15 bases between them. Germline V lookup: CDR1 ENHRY, CDR2 SYGVKD. This CDR3 region has 16 residues. CDR3 loop: CAISVFGSLANYGYTF. In DNA, the CDR3 is TGTGCCATCAGTGTTTTCGGAAGCCTAGCTAACTATGGCTACACCTTC.

This clone appeared a few times. The chain employs TRBV25-1 and TRBJ2-7, with 10 positions matching TRBD1. V lost 9 bases, J lost 4 bases, and 3 bases stayed unmatched. The length of the CDR3 is 12 residues. Germline loops: CDR1 MGHDK, CDR2 SYGVNS. The CDR3 loop reads CASRDRGYEQYF. DNA of the CDR3: TGTGCCAGTCGGGACAGGGGTTACGAGCAGTACTTC.

The V call is TRBV9, the J call TRBJ2-7; 14 bases align to TRBD2. The V and J ends lost 0 bases and 6 bases, in that order; junction bases with no gene match: 5. The CDR3 consists of 16 residues. The germline V gene encodes CDR1 SGDLS and CDR2 YYNGEE. Here the CDR3 reads CASSVGWGTSGSEQYF. The CDR3, as DNA: TGTGCCAGCAGCGTAGGGTGGGGGACTAGCGGGAGCGAGCAGTACTTC.

The chain couples TRBV2 to TRBJ2-1; 11 bases are shared with TRBD1. The CDR3 runs to 15 residues. The V gene's germline CDR1 is SNHLY and CDR2 FYNNEI. After removal of 7 bases from V and 3 bases from J, the junction contained 5 bases not matched to a gene. CDR3 protein: CASNKGQGDYNEQFF. The CDR3 coding sequence is TGTGCCAGCAATAAGGGACAGGGGGACTACAATGAGCAGTTCTTC.

The chain recombines TRBV6-4 with TRBJ2-1, with 10 bases matching TRBD2. With V trimmed by 3 bases and J by 3 bases, 5 bases remained unmatched. Germline V lookup: CDR1 MRHNA, CDR2 SNTAGT. CDR3 length: 16 residues. The CDR3 nucleotides are TGTGCCAGCAGTGATTCTGAGCGGGGGGGCTACAATGAGCAGTTCTTC. Translation: CASSDSERGGYNEQFF.

J is TRBJ2-1 and V is TRBV6-4; no firm D call. There are 14 residues in the CDR3. V was trimmed by 6 bases and J by 0 bases, leaving 9 bases between them. The germline CDR1 and CDR2 sequences are MRHNA and SNTAGT. CDR3 bases: TGTGCCAGCAGCGGTCATCGCTCCTACAATGAGCAGTTCTTC. Translated: CASSGHRSYNEQFF.

The chain employs TRBV19 and TRBJ2-5, with D perhaps TRBD1 (5 bases). The CDR3 length is 15 residues. Trimming pared 4 bases from V and 3 bases from J, leaving 15 bases between. Germline assignment: CDR1 LNHDA and CDR2 SQIVND (reference sequence). This CDR3 reads CASSSWLTAEETQYF. CDR3 DNA sequence: TGTGCCAGTAGTAGTTGGTTGACAGCCGAAGAGACCCAGTACTTC.

This chain uses TRBV11-2 with TRBJ1-2, with unresolved D. CDR3 length: 12 residues. V lost 0 bases and J lost 8, with 7 bases in between. CDR1 is SGHAT and CDR2 is FQNNGV in the germline V gene. The CDR3 DNA follows: TGTGCCAGCAGCTTAGAAGCCAGGGGCTACACCTTC. This gives the protein CASSLEARGYTF.

J is TRBJ1-5 and V is TRBV27; tentative D call: TRBD1 (6 bases). This CDR3 region has 17 residues. Germline V gene lookup returns CDR1 MNHEY and CDR2 SMNVEV (reference sequence). V was pared by 0 bases and J by 2 bases, with 14 bases between. CDR3: CASSLSAGAWGNQPQHF. CDR3 nucleotides: TGTGCCAGCAGTTTATCGGCAGGGGCATGGGGCAATCAGCCCCAGCATTTT.

This chain connects TRBV29-1 to TRBJ2-1, with D unresolved. The CDR3 has 12 amino acids. The germline V gene encodes CDR1 SQVTM and CDR2 ANQGSEA. V was trimmed by 1 base and J by 9 bases, leaving 10 bases between them. Here the CDR3 reads CSVEGKEPEQFF. The CDR3 nucleotides are TGCAGCGTTGAAGGCAAAGAGCCTGAGCAGTTCTTC.

This chain connects TRBV10-1 to TRBJ1-2; 7 bases line up with TRBD1. This CDR3 spans 13 amino acids. The V gene's germline CDR1 is WNHNN and CDR2 SYGVQD (reference sequence). V dropped 2 bases and J dropped 4; count of bases not matched to a gene: 1. CDR3 DNA sequence: TGCGCCAGCAGTGAGGCAGGGGGCTATGGCTACACCTTC. Translating it yields CASSEAGGYGYTF.

This clone showed up just once. The rearrangement links TRBV18 to TRBJ1-2; no clear D gene. The germline gives CDR1 KGHSH, CDR2 LQKENI. The CDR3 consists of 12 residues. V was cut by 4 bases and J by 3 bases, with 6 bases left in between. The CDR3 region has the DNA TGTGCCAGCTCACGGGGAGACTATGGCTACACCTTC. Protein: CASSRGDYGYTF. The whole variable domain, filled in from reference TRBV18 and TRBJ1-2, reads NAGVMQNPRHLVRRRGQEARLRCSPMKGHSHVYWYRQLPEEGLKFMVYLQKENIIDESGMPKERFSAEFPKEGPSILRIQQVVRGDSAAYFCASSRGDYGYTFGSGTRLTVV.

This chain joins TRBV25-1 and TRBJ2-1; 11 bases are shared with TRBD2. The CDR3 is 17 residues long. The junction had 6 bases not matched to a gene; V was cut back by 1 base and J by 4 bases. CDR1 MGHDK and CDR2 SYGVNS come from the germline V gene. CDR3 amino acids: CASSEFSRLAGYNEQFF. The CDR3 DNA is TGTGCCAGCAGTGAATTCTCCCGACTAGCGGGATACAATGAGCAGTTCTTC.

The count of this clone is one. The gene calls are TRBV19 and TRBJ1-2; unclear D gene. This CDR3 region has 14 residues. Per germline, CDR1 LNHDA and CDR2 SQIVND (reference sequence). V was pared by 4 bases and J by 0 bases, with 9 bases between. The CDR3 is CASSNSVSNYGYTF. CDR3 nucleotides: TGTGCCAGTAGTAATTCGGTTTCTAACTATGGCTACACCTTC.

V usage is TRBV5-1 and J usage is TRBJ2-5; D possibly corresponds to TRBD2 (7 bases). Germline loops: CDR1 SGHRS, CDR2 YFSETQ. This CDR3 has 16 residues. V dropped 0 bases and J dropped 4 bases, with 16 bases sitting between them. Here the CDR3 DNA reads TGCGCCAGCAGCTTGGGGGCTGGGGGGGCCCGAGAGACCCAGTACTTC. Its protein product is CASSLGAGGARETQYF.

This clone was detected only a few times. This chain uses TRBV6-5 with TRBJ1-2; D unclear. Looked up from germline, CDR1 is MNHEY and CDR2 is SVGAGI. There are 15 residues in the CDR3. Trimming stripped 2 bases from V and 5 bases from J, with 15 bases between. In DNA form, the CDR3 reads TGTGCCAGCAGTTACGGCTCCGGGTTAGGATATGGCTACACCTTC. It translates to CASSYGSGLGYGYTF.

The chain is built from TRBV10-2 and TRBJ2-5; D is perhaps TRBD1 (6 bases). Germline V gives CDR1 WSHSY, CDR2 SAAADI. This CDR3 has 18 amino acids. The germline V and J ends were trimmed by 3 bases and 2 bases, with 22 bases remaining between them. The CDR3 bases are TGCGCCAGCAGTGACCTGCTGAGGGGGATTGGGAATCAAGAGACCCAGTACTTC. This codes for CASSDLLRGIGNQETQYF.

V is TRBV28 and J is TRBJ2-7; 8 bases line up with TRBD2. The germline CDR1 and CDR2 sequences are MDHEN and SYDVKM. The V and J ends lost 6 bases and 0 bases, in that order; junction bases with no gene match: 10. The CDR3 consists of 16 residues. CDR3 amino acids: CASSPLTGRASYEQYF. In DNA form, the CDR3 reads TGTGCCAGCAGCCCTCTCACCGGGAGGGCCTCCTACGAGCAGTACTTC. Drawing the rest from reference TRBV28 and TRBJ2-7, the complete variable domain is DVKVTQSSRYLVKRTGEKVFLECVQDMDHENMFWYRQDPGLGLRLIYFSYDVKMKEKGDIPEGYSVSREKKERFSLILESASTNQTSMYLCASSPLTGRASYEQYFGPGTRLTVT.

The rearrangement joins TRBV7-2 to TRBJ2-7; TRBD1 agrees at 8 bases. The ends lost 3 bases at V and 1 base at J; junction bases unmatched: 2. CDR3 length: 14 amino acids. Germline values: CDR1 SGHTA, CDR2 FQGNSA. CDR3 DNA sequence: TGTGCCAGCAGCTTTGACAGGGGATCCTACGAGCAGTACTTC. This codes for CASSFDRGSYEQYF.

V usage is TRBV7-6 and J usage is TRBJ1-5; D remains unclear. The CDR3 length is 16 residues. Germline V gene sequence: CDR1 SGHVS, CDR2 FNYEAQ. V lost 1 base, J lost 0 bases, and 10 bases lay in between. The CDR3, as DNA: TGTGCCAGCAGCTTAGGTCCGGTAAATAGCAATCAGCCCCAGCATTTT. Amino acids: CASSLGPVNSNQPQHF.

V usage is TRBV7-2 and J usage is TRBJ1-3; D remains ambiguous. Trimming took 3 bases from V and 3 from J, leaving 3 bases between them. CDR1 and CDR2 from the germline V gene are SGHTA and FQGNSA. The CDR3 consists of 12 residues. CDR3 sequence: CASSFSGNTIYF. The CDR3 nucleotides are TGTGCCAGCAGCTTTAGTGGAAACACCATATATTTT.

The chain uses TRBV9 and TRBJ1-3; no clear D gene. CDR1 and CDR2 from the germline V gene are SGDLS and YYNGEE. The CDR3 sequence is 14 residues long. With 0 bases removed from V and 2 bases from J, the gap between germline ends came to 6 bases. The CDR3 DNA sequence: TGTGCCAGCAGCGTAGGCGGGGCTGGAAACACCATATATTTT. It is translated as CASSVGGAGNTIYF.

The chain joins TRBV5-4 to TRBJ2-7, with 10 bases that match TRBD1. This CDR3 is built from 14 residues. J lost 3 bases, V lost 3 bases, and 3 bases had no gene match. Looked up from germline, CDR1 is SGHNT and CDR2 is YYREEE (reference sequence). This CDR3 reads CASSSGQGDYEQYF. CDR3 sequence (DNA): TGTGCCAGCAGCTCCGGACAGGGGGACTACGAGCAGTACTTC.